The entry that follows covers one TCR beta chain sequence. Its antigen is undetermined. This sample stems from a study of blood T cells in healthy people across ages. The people who gave samples were healthy Caucasians from Russia, aged about 6 to 95. Per sample, extraction of total RNA gave at least 5 micrograms in every case. It was with a sample-barcoded 5' primer and a J-beta primer mix that a second PCR of roughly 7 to 12 cycles was run. TCRdb used MiXCR to reprocess the 5' RACE reads, holding one entry per CDR3 protein. The sample has about 640,000 distinct CDR3 sequences, 58% seen once. Germline V CDR1 and CDR2: ENHRY, SYGVKD. The CDR3 runs to 14 residues. The study's findings and limits: A roughly linear age-dependent decrease characterized TCR beta diversity per million T cells. Long-lived donors carried more naive CD4+ cells and greater diversity than aged donors.

V is TRBV10-3 and J is TRBJ2-7; D is possibly TRBD1 (6 bases). The J call is uncertain, as TRBJ2-5 better fits the DNA end. The sequence derives from a man between 60 and 75 years old in good health. The sample taken for sequencing was blood. CDR3 residues: CAISPGQLQETQYF. Here the CDR3 DNA reads TGTGCCATCAGCCCGGGACAACTACAAGAGACCCAGTACTTC.